This TCR beta chain was profiled in a study of blood T cell repertoires in COVID-19. Germline CDR1 and CDR2: GTSNPN and SVGIG (reference sequence). Between the trimmed V and J ends, which lost 0 bases and 9 bases, there was a span of 15 bases. The CDR3 runs to 15 residues. Here immunoSEQ multiplex PCR was the method, and the copy in TCRdb shows in-frame clones only, minus some. Among about 250,000 clones listed, around nine tenths were seen once. The J gene is TRBJ1-6, the V gene TRBV30, with D perhaps matching TRBD1 (6 bases). The sample consisted of peripheral blood. This TCR was recovered from a woman in her forties who had recovered from COVID-19. The CDR3 nucleotides read TGTGCCTGGAGTGTTAGTTGGCAGGGGAGTTCACCCCTCCACTTT. Its translation is CAWSVSWQGSSPLHF.